This T cell receptor (beta chain) came from a study of tumor-infiltrating lymphocytes in primary liver carcinoma. The wider study: All patients had surgically resected primary liver carcinoma. Study-wide results and limits: Unsorted bulk samples meant CD4+ and CD8+ repertoires went uncompared. Between tumor regions, pairs overlapped more than tumor-adjacent and tumor-blood pairs did.

CDR3 length: 17 residues. Germline V gene data show CDR1 as LGHNA and CDR2 as YNFKEQ. Unsorted whole blood served as the source of blood RNA, and germline DNA was extracted as well. The study enrolled treatment-naive patients with chronic HBV infection. Total RNA (roughly 530 ng) served as template for TCR beta cDNA synthesis primed by a constant-region primer. Modified slightly, ARM-PCR produced TCR beta libraries over three nested multiplex PCR rounds. A C-beta reverse primer and TRBV1-TRBV30 forward primers served in each of the first two PCR rounds, at around 10 cycles apiece. TCRdb processed the multiplex PCR reads anew with MiXCR; each CDR3 protein has one entry. This sample has almost 200,000 distinct CDR3 sequences, with 65% found just once. The sample holds one count of this clonotype. Antigen specificity is unknown. Mismatch with germline at one junction end may stem from a read error.

The clonotype was recovered from a woman aged 55-69 years with primary liver carcinoma and hepatitis B virus infection. The chain couples TRBV4-2 to TRBJ2-3; D may be TRBD2 (6 bases). Sequencing was carried out using peripheral blood. DNA of the CDR3: TGTGCCAGCGGCCAAATTAGTGGGGAGGACATCACAGATACGCAGTATTTT. The encoded protein is CASGQISGEDITDTQYF.